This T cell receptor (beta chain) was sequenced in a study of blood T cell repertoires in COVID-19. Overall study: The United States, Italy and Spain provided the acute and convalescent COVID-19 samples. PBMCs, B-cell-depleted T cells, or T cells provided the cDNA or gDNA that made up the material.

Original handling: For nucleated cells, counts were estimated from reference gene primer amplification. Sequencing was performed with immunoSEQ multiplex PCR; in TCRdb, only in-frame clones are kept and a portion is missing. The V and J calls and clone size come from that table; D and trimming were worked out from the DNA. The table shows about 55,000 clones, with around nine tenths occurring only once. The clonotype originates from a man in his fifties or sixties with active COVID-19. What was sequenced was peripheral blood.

Here the CDR3 DNA reads TGCGCCAGCAGCTTGCAGCCAGCGGAAGAGACCCAGTACTTC. It specifies CASSLQPAEETQYF. The chain links TRBV5-1 to TRBJ2-5; a weak D match, TRBD2 (5 bases). There are 14 residues in the CDR3. V lost 1 base to trimming and J lost 3 bases, with 10 bases between them. CDR1 and CDR2 from the germline V gene are SGHRS and YFSETQ.